This entry is about one TCR beta chain. Its antigen is still unknown. This CDR3 contains 14 residues. The entry originates in a study of cytomegalovirus exposure and HLA in healthy donors. Study-wide points: Donors belonging to an Asian-associated ancestry cluster reportedly showed fewer N-insertions in productive TCRs than the roughly 670-donor mean, according to what a later analysis found.

60 Vbeta and 13 Jbeta primers were used in PCR. The assay was immunoSEQ multiplex PCR, and TCRdb's table has in-frame clones only and misses some. The sample lists around 130,000 clones, 80% occurring once. The genes are TRBV21-1 and TRBJ2-7; the table's D gene call, TRBD2, was not cross checked with the DNA. TRBV21-1 is labeled a pseudogene. Sequences were obtained from PBMCs. The receptor's source is a man aged 25-45 years in good health and CMV-seronegative. Here the CDR3 reads CASSKEGGLYEQYF. CDR3 bases: TGTGCCAGCAGCAAAGAGGGAGGCCTCTACGAGCAGTACTTC.